A single sample gave rise to the 21 T cell receptor beta chains below, sequenced in a study of blood T cell repertoires in COVID-19 (dated by TCRdb to the early 2020s). To prepare the library, the immunoSEQ multiplex PCR assay was applied. TCRdb provides this immuneACCESS table in a form limited to in-frame rearrangements. Some clones are lacking; in checked studies, under half of them reflect an unresolved V gene, and why the rest are absent is not known. This sample has approximately 270,000 clones in its table, and roughly 91% of those were observed once. The ten largest account for roughly 1.9% of the sample. Sequencing used PBMCs or T cells enriched from blood (not recorded which). These receptors originate from a woman aged 55 to 70 who had recovered from COVID-19.

This clone came up once. V and J are TRBV28 and TRBJ2-7; D not certain. Germline CDR1 MDHEN, CDR2 SYDVKM. Trimming left V 8 bases short and J 6 bases short, with 17 bases between. CDR3 size: 13 residues. The CDR3 region has the DNA TGTGCCAGCTGGCGAGGCAATTCGGGCGAGCAGTACTTC. It is translated as CASWRGNSGEQYF.

The chain employs TRBV27 and TRBJ2-7, with TRBD2 matching over 15 bases. CDR3 length: 16 amino acids. Germline V gene data show CDR1 as MNHEY and CDR2 as SMNVEV (reference sequence). Germline trimming cut 5 bases from V and 7 bases from J; bases unmatched to any gene: 9. The CDR3 is CASSRTGLAGGQEQYF. DNA of the CDR3: TGTGCCAGCAGTCGAACCGGACTAGCGGGAGGGCAAGAGCAGTACTTC.

The rearrangement links TRBV27 to TRBJ2-3, with 11 nucleotides matching TRBD2. The CDR3 spans 16 residues. The V segment lost 6 bases and the J segment 2 bases; nucleotides outside the gene matches: 7. Germline V gene lookup returns CDR1 MNHEY and CDR2 SMNVEV (reference sequence). CDR3 in DNA: TGTGCCAGCAGCCCCTTACTAGCGGGGGACACAGATACGCAGTATTTT. This gives the protein CASSPLLAGDTDTQYF.

The genes are TRBV7-2 and TRBJ2-5, with D possibly matching TRBD1 (6 bases). Germline V gene data show CDR1 as SGHTA and CDR2 as FQGNSA. V shed 5 bases and J shed 2 bases, with 15 bases lying between them. The CDR3 has 15 residues. CDR3 nucleotide sequence: TGTGCCAGCAGCCTTAGAACAGGGATACAAGAGACCCAGTACTTC. Its translation is CASSLRTGIQETQYF. The entire variable domain, with the rest obtained from reference TRBV7-2 and TRBJ2-5, is as follows: GAGVSQSPSNKVTEKGKDVELRCDPISGHTALYWYRQSLGQGLEFLIYFQGNSAPDKSGLPSDRFSAERTGGSVSTLTIQRTQQEDSAVYLCASSLRTGIQETQYFGPGTRLLVL.

The CDR3 nucleotides read TGTGCCACCTCAGAACCTTCTGGAAACACCATATATTTT. Translation: CATSEPSGNTIYF. The chain carries TRBV24-1 and TRBJ1-3; the D is unclear. Trimming took 9 bases from V and 1 from J, leaving 9 bases between them. Looked up from germline, CDR1 is KGHDR and CDR2 is SFDVKD. The CDR3 sequence is 13 residues long.

This rearrangement joins TRBV28 to TRBJ1-5, with D tentatively TRBD1 (5 bases). The V end was cut by 0 bases, the J end by 5 bases, with 14 bases between. The germline CDR1 and CDR2 sequences are MDHEN and SYDVKM. The CDR3 has 16 residues. The CDR3 DNA is TGTGCCAGCAGTTTATGGGGGGGTTGGGGGTATCAGCCCCAGCATTTT. Translation: CASSLWGGWGYQPQHF.

The chain employs TRBV2 and TRBJ1-2; no clear D gene. The CDR3 covers 15 residues. Trimming left V 0 bases short and J 6 bases short, with 14 bases between. In germline, CDR1 is SNHLY, CDR2 FYNNEI. The CDR3, as DNA: TGTGCCAGCAGTGAAGCGCTTACGGGGAGCGATGGCTACACCTTC. Its protein product is CASSEALTGSDGYTF. Combining the CDR3 with reference TRBV2 and TRBJ1-2 gives the whole variable domain EPEVTQTPSHQVTQMGQEVILRCVPISNHLYFYWYRQILGQKVEFLVSFYNNEISEKSEIFDDQFSVERPDGSNFTLKIRSTKLEDSAMYFCASSEALTGSDGYTFGSGTRLTVV.

This chain joins TRBV28 and TRBJ1-4; 9 bases are shared with TRBD1. Germline V gene data show CDR1 as MDHEN and CDR2 as SYDVKM. The CDR3 covers 15 residues. The junction had 0 bases not matched to a gene; V was cut back by 2 bases and J by 2 bases. In DNA, the CDR3 is TGTGCCAGCAGTTTAGGACAGGGGACTAATGAAAAACTGTTTTTT. Encoded protein: CASSLGQGTNEKLFF. The full variable domain, rest sourced from reference TRBV28 and TRBJ1-4, is DVKVTQSSRYLVKRTGEKVFLECVQDMDHENMFWYRQDPGLGLRLIYFSYDVKMKEKGDIPEGYSVSREKKERFSLILESASTNQTSMYLCASSLGQGTNEKLFFGSGTQLSVL.

The gene calls are TRBV11-3 and TRBJ2-1; D is ambiguous. Germline V CDR1 and CDR2: SGHNT, YENEEA. There are 14 residues in the CDR3. With 0 bases removed from V and 5 bases from J, the gap between germline ends came to 8 bases. CDR3 loop: CASSLEAVNNEQFF. CDR3 DNA: TGTGCCAGCAGCTTAGAGGCGGTGAACAATGAGCAGTTCTTC.

V gene TRBV12-3 or TRBV12-4 combines with J gene TRBJ2-4; 8 bases are a match to TRBD1. There are 13 residues in the CDR3. Trimming cost V 10 bases and J 6 bases; bases outside gene matches: 8. The CDR3 region is CATTTGEGNIQYF. CDR3 nucleotides: TGTGCCACTACGACAGGGGAAGGAAACATTCAGTACTTC.

The V call is TRBV2, the J call TRBJ2-2, with 9 bases aligning to TRBD2. V shed 4 bases, J shed 4 bases, and the junction held 4 bases outside the gene matches. This CDR3 comprises 15 residues. From germline, CDR1 is SNHLY and CDR2 FYNNEI. As DNA, the CDR3 is TGTGCCAGCAGTGTAGCGGGAGTTGGCACCGGGGAGCTGTTTTTT. It translates to CASSVAGVGTGELFF.

V gene TRBV18 combines with J gene TRBJ2-3, with D possibly TRBD2 on 6 matching bases. Germline V CDR1 and CDR2: KGHSH, LQKENI. Trimming stripped 0 bases from V and 0 bases from J, with 7 bases between. This CDR3 is built from 15 residues. DNA of the CDR3: TGTGCCAGCTCACCACCGGCGGGAAGCACAGATACGCAGTATTTT. This sequence encodes CASSPPAGSTDTQYF.

The rearrangement joins TRBV2 to TRBJ1-2, with D possibly TRBD1 on 6 matching bases. This CDR3 has 12 residues. The germline gives CDR1 SNHLY, CDR2 FYNNEI. Trimming removed 8 bases from V and 4 bases from J, with 11 bases in between. CDR3 loop: CASRQDRYGYTF. The CDR3 bases are TGTGCCAGCCGACAGGACCGCTATGGCTACACCTTC.

The rearrangement uses TRBV7-8 and TRBJ1-2; no clear D gene. V was cut by 1 base and J by 3 bases, with 15 bases left in between. CDR1 and CDR2 (germline): SGHVS, FQNEAQ. There are 16 residues in the CDR3. In nucleotides, the CDR3 is TGTGCCAGCAGCTTAGTACTTAGCCCAAACCACTATGGCTACACCTTC. It yields the protein CASSLVLSPNHYGYTF.

J is TRBJ2-7 and V is TRBV6-1, with 7 bases that match TRBD1. In germline, CDR1 is MNHNS, CDR2 SASEGT. The CDR3 consists of 16 residues. Trimming at V came to 3 bases and at J to 3 bases, leaving 11 bases not matched to a gene. The CDR3 DNA reads as TGTGCCAGCAGTGAGGGGACAGCGACGACATACTACGAGCAGTACTTC. Translating gives CASSEGTATTYYEQYF.

Only one count was recorded for this clone. The rearrangement joins TRBV28 to TRBJ1-2, with 7 bases aligning to TRBD1. J gave up 7 bases and V 5 bases, and 4 bases lay outside the gene matches. Germline lookup yields CDR1 MDHEN and CDR2 SYDVKM. The CDR3 is 12 amino acids. The DNA of the CDR3 is TGTGCCAGCAGTCGACAGGGTTTTGGCTACACCTTC. Residues: CASSRQGFGYTF.

V and J are TRBV7-3 and TRBJ2-1; 9 positions match TRBD1. V trimming: 4 bases; J trimming: 6 bases; junction bases outside the gene matches: 4. CDR3 length: 14 residues. The V gene's germline CDR1 is SGHTA and CDR2 FQGTGA. The CDR3 loop is CASSSGQGFNEQFF. The DNA of the CDR3 is TGTGCCAGCAGCTCAGGACAGGGGTTCAATGAGCAGTTCTTC.

The rearrangement uses TRBV7-6 and TRBJ2-1; 9 nucleotides match TRBD2. This CDR3 comprises 15 residues. Germline V CDR1 and CDR2: SGHVS, FNYEAQ. V shed 4 bases, J shed 5 bases, and the junction held 6 bases outside the gene matches. The CDR3 DNA reads TGTGCCAGCAGCTCCCGTAGCGGGGGCAACAATGAGCAGTTCTTC. This sequence encodes CASSSRSGGNNEQFF.

The chain links TRBV2 to TRBJ2-3; D remains ambiguous. The CDR3 extends over 14 amino acids. V was clipped by 1 base and J by 3 bases, with 8 bases between them. Germline-derived CDR1 and CDR2 are SNHLY and FYNNEI. The CDR3, as DNA: TGTGCCAGCAGTGAAGTGTACCGGACAGATACGCAGTATTTT. This codes for CASSEVYRTDTQYF.

The chain recombines TRBV11-3 with TRBJ2-2; D might be TRBD2 (6 bases). The CDR3 totals 15 residues. Trimming left V 7 bases short and J 7 bases short, with 19 bases between. The germline CDR1 and CDR2 sequences are SGHNT and YENEEA. CDR3 sequence: CASIPRTGVSGELFF. CDR3 nucleotide sequence: TGTGCCAGCATCCCGAGGACGGGAGTGAGCGGGGAGCTGTTTTTT.

The V call is TRBV21-1, the J call TRBJ2-7; no check of the table's D call, TRBD2, against the DNA was made. TRBV21-1 is termed a pseudogene. CDR3 length: 17 residues. The CDR3 here is CASSPCLRGGRIGEQYF. The CDR3, as DNA: TGTGCCAGCAGCCCCTGCTTGCGGGGGGGCCGGATAGGCGAGCAGTACTTC.